A single TCR beta chain is shown here with its context. As yet, its antigen is unknown. The data were taken from a study of graft-versus-host responses after intestinal transplantation. Overall study context: For 3 to 4 years after anti-thymocyte globulin induction, all recipients took tacrolimus and steroids. Study-wide results and limits: Recipient-marrow GvH clones were detected, some having first appeared in ileum or blood.

Profiled with immunoSEQ multiplex PCR; TCRdb holds only in-frame clones, not every one. The sample has about 97,000 clones; about 93% are singletons. The CDR3 covers 14 residues. Germline CDR1 and CDR2: SGHAT and FQNNGV. V lost 5 bases to trimming and J lost 10 bases, with 19 bases between them. The rearrangement links TRBV11-2 to TRBJ2-3, with D uncertain. The sample here was PBMCs, taken just under 460 days after intestinal transplant. The sequence was obtained from a human patient who received an intestinal transplant, so some T cells may come from the graft donor. The CDR3 is CASSPKPRAKAQYF. The CDR3 DNA reads TGTGCCAGCAGCCCCAAACCCCGGGCCAAGGCGCAGTATTTT.